The present T cell receptor beta chain was sequenced within a study of cytomegalovirus exposure and HLA in healthy donors. This clone was seen just once. PCR employed 60 Vbeta and 13 Jbeta primers. The method was immunoSEQ multiplex PCR; TCRdb's version includes in-frame clones alone and lacks a portion of them. The table includes approximately 120,000 clones, about 71% detected once. Per the germline V gene, CDR1 is LNHNV and CDR2 is YYDKDF (reference sequence). The CDR3 is 17 residues long. The ends were cut back, 0 bases at V and 4 bases at J, with 19 bases in the middle. The V and J genes are TRBV15 and TRBJ2-7, with a tentative D call TRBD1 (6 bases). The source of this sequence is a woman aged 45-65 years in good health and CMV-seronegative. Sequencing was done on a sample of PBMCs. CDR3 protein: CATSRDQGSGSSYEQYF. CDR3 nucleotide sequence: TGTGCCACCAGCAGAGACCAGGGGTCGGGTAGCTCGTACGAGCAGTACTTC. Looking up the rest from reference TRBV15 and TRBJ2-7 gives the full variable domain: DAMVIQNPRYQVTQFGKPVTLSCSQTLNHNVMYWYQQKSSQAPKLLFHYYDKDFNNEADTPDNFQSRRPNTSFCFLDIRSPGLGDTAMYLCATSRDQGSGSSYEQYFGPGTRLTVT.